This T cell receptor (beta chain) was found in a study of blood T cells in healthy people across ages. A second PCR of roughly 6 to 12 cycles used a sample-barcoded 5' primer and a J-beta primer mix. TCRdb called the 5' RACE reads again in MiXCR, with one record for every CDR3 protein. The table lists 800,000 to 950,000 distinct CDR3 sequences, around 49% of them singletons, with over 10% in the top ten. This CDR3 contains 15 residues. CDR1 and CDR2 from the germline V gene are LGHDT and YNNKEL (reference sequence). J lost 6 bases, V lost 2 bases, and 8 bases had no gene match. Whole-study findings and limits: The donors' CMV status was not determined, possibly confounding changes in expanded clonotypes.

A remark on this clonotype: The target antigen is unknown.

The clonotype was recovered from a man under 40 in good health. The chain links TRBV3-1 to TRBJ2-3, with 7 bases that match TRBD1. The sequencing sample was made of blood. The CDR3 spells CASSQRGQRADTQYF. The CDR3 nucleotides are TGTGCCAGCAGCCAACGGGGACAGAGGGCGGATACGCAGTATTTT.